A selection of T cell receptor beta chains follows, all from one sample in a study of PD-1 blockade in classical Hodgkin lymphoma. Data came from immunoSEQ multiplex PCR; TCRdb stores just in-frame clones and leaves some out. The sample records under 70,000 clones, about 64% being singletons. The sample was peripheral blood mononuclear cells (PBMCs), taken before the second cycle of nivolumab. The receptors stem from a human donor with classical Hodgkin lymphoma. CDR3s include the opening cysteine and the closing phenylalanine or tryptophan. The order of the fields is D gene, V gene, J gene, clone size, CDR3 protein, CDR3 DNA. The D gene is left open where the match is weak. Where a row states a size, it is once, few, many or the class of an expanded clone; other rows omit it.

D: -; V: TRBV5-1; J: TRBJ1-4; size: -; CDR3: CASSLEGGVNEKLFF; DNA: TGCGCCAGCAGCTTGGAGGGGGGCGTAAATGAAAAACTGTTTTTT
D: TRBD2; V: TRBV5-1; J: TRBJ2-1; size: -; CDR3: CASSSGLAGKALQGEQFF; DNA: TGCGCCAGCAGCTCCGGACTAGCGGGTAAGGCCCTACAAGGAGAGCAGTTCTTC
D: -; V: TRBV5-1; J: TRBJ2-7; size: few; CDR3: CASSLEISYEQYF; DNA: TGCGCCAGCAGCTTGGAGATATCCTACGAGCAGTACTTC
D: -; V: TRBV9; J: TRBJ2-1; size: -; CDR3: CASSVGVGVAYNEQFF; DNA: TGTGCCAGCAGCGTAGGGGTCGGGGTCGCCTACAATGAGCAGTTCTTC
D: -; V: TRBV27; J: TRBJ2-1; size: -; CDR3: CASSLSSVSGNEQFF; DNA: TGTGCCAGCAGTTTATCGTCAGTCTCGGGCAATGAGCAGTTCTTC
D: -; V: TRBV5-1; J: TRBJ2-1; size: -; CDR3: CASSQTKDVNEQFF; DNA: TGCGCCAGCAGCCAGACCAAGGACGTCAATGAGCAGTTCTTC
D: TRBD1; V: TRBV5-8; J: TRBJ2-7; size: -; CDR3: CASSLGTGPSHEQYF; DNA: TGTGCCAGCAGCTTGGGGACAGGTCCTTCCCACGAGCAGTACTTC
D: -; V: TRBV11-3; J: TRBJ2-1; size: -; CDR3: CASTGKKAYNEQFF; DNA: TGTGCCAGCACAGGGAAGAAAGCCTACAATGAGCAGTTCTTC
D: TRBD2; V: TRBV5-1; J: TRBJ2-7; size: -; CDR3: CASSSGTSGAYEQYF; DNA: TGCGCCAGCAGCTCCGGGACTAGCGGGGCCTACGAGCAGTACTTC
D: TRBD1; V: TRBV2; J: TRBJ1-5; size: -; CDR3: CASSEVRLDRSNQPQHF; DNA: TGTGCCAGCAGTGAAGTAAGATTGGACAGGAGCAATCAGCCCCAGCATTTT
D: TRBD2; V: TRBV27; J: TRBJ2-7; size: few; CDR3: CASSLRGGSYEQYF; DNA: TGTGCCAGCAGTTTACGGGGGGGCTCCTACGAGCAGTACTTC
D: TRBD1; V: TRBV6-5; J: TRBJ2-7; size: -; CDR3: CASRERDSPGEQYF; DNA: TGTGCCAGCAGGGAGAGGGACAGTCCTGGCGAGCAGTACTTC
D: TRBD2; V: TRBV18; J: TRBJ2-1; size: -; CDR3: CASSPSGTSVNEQFF; DNA: TGTGCCAGCTCACCGTCCGGGACTAGCGTTAATGAGCAGTTCTTC
D: -; V: TRBV29-1; J: TRBJ1-1; size: -; CDR3: CSVTAGGTEAFF; DNA: TGCAGCGTGACGGCGGGGGGAACTGAAGCTTTCTTT